Presented here are 22 T cell receptor beta chains from one specimen sequenced in a study of cytomegalovirus exposure and HLA in healthy donors. The study ran its PCR with 60 Vbeta and 13 Jbeta primers. Some clones are missing from TCRdb's copy, which holds only in-frame ones; the method was immunoSEQ multiplex PCR. The listing contains tens of thousands of clones. Material for sequencing was PBMCs. The receptors were gathered from a man in his fifties in good health and CMV-seronegative.

The rearrangement joins TRBV7-3 to TRBJ2-5, with a tentative D call TRBD2 (5 bases). V was shortened by 4 bases and J by 5 bases, with 17 bases between the two germline ends. Germline-derived CDR1 and CDR2 are SGHTA and FQGTGA. The CDR3 is 15 amino acids. Here the CDR3 DNA reads TGTGCCAGCAGCTCTGACGGACTCTTTGTGGAGACCCAGTACTTC. Translating it yields CASSSDGLFVETQYF.

The chain carries TRBV7-3 and TRBJ1-1; 7 nucleotides agree with TRBD1. Per the germline V gene, CDR1 is SGHTA and CDR2 is FQGTGA. The V segment lost 6 bases and the J segment 5 bases; nucleotides outside the gene matches: 6. The CDR3 totals 13 residues. This chain's CDR3 is CASRRQGDTEAFF. The CDR3, as DNA: TGTGCCAGCAGAAGACAGGGTGATACTGAAGCTTTCTTT.

The V and J genes are TRBV9 and TRBJ2-1; tentative D call: TRBD1 (5 bases). This CDR3 region has 14 residues. Germline assignment: CDR1 SGDLS and CDR2 YYNGEE. V dropped 0 bases and J dropped 5 bases, with 9 bases sitting between them. CDR3 DNA: TGTGCCAGCAGCGTAGTAACGACAGACAATGAGCAGTTCTTC. It specifies CASSVVTTDNEQFF.

CDR3 amino acids: CASSMDRVREKLFF. DNA for the CDR3: TGTGCCAGCAGTATGGACAGGGTCCGGGAAAAACTGTTTTTT. V and J are TRBV2 and TRBJ1-4, with 8 bases lining up with TRBD1. Germline V CDR1 and CDR2: SNHLY, FYNNEI. J was trimmed by 8 bases and V by 5 bases; bases with no gene match: 7. There are 14 residues in the CDR3.

The genes are TRBV4-1 and TRBJ1-4, with D perhaps matching TRBD1 (6 bases). V was clipped by 6 bases and J by 0 bases, with 20 bases between them. Looked up from germline, CDR1 is MGHRA and CDR2 is YSYEKL. There are 18 residues in the CDR3. The CDR3: CASSNLRDTLATNEKLFF. CDR3 coding DNA: TGCGCCAGCAGTAACCTTCGGGACACGCTTGCAACTAATGAAAAACTGTTTTTT.

Regarding this clone: At one boundary the junction diverges from the germline segment, which might be a read error. This sequence joins TRBV9 and TRBJ1-1; D remains unclear. The germline V gene has CDR1 SGDLS and CDR2 YYNGEE. The length of the CDR3 is 14 residues. CDR3 loop: CASSVGHQNTEVFF. The CDR3 nucleotides are TGTGCCAGCAGCGTAGGACACCAGAACACTGAAGTTTTCTTT. The whole variable domain, remainder taken from reference TRBV9 and TRBJ1-1, is DSGVTQTPKHLITATGQRVTLRCSPRSGDLSVYWYQQSLDQGLQFLIQYYNGEERAKGNILERFSAQQFPDLHSELNLSSLELGDSALYFCASSVGHQNTEVFFGQGTRLTVV.

The chain carries TRBV27 and TRBJ2-3; a weak D match, TRBD1 (6 bases). Germline V gene sequence: CDR1 MNHEY, CDR2 SMNVEV (reference sequence). The CDR3 consists of 13 residues. With 8 bases removed from V and 5 bases from J, the gap between germline ends came to 14 bases. Here the CDR3 reads CASATWGLDTQYF. The CDR3 DNA reads as TGTGCCAGCGCTACGTGGGGGCTAGATACGCAGTATTTT.

The J gene is TRBJ1-1, the V gene TRBV7-9; D not resolved. V was shortened by 6 bases and J by 2 bases, with 13 bases between the two germline ends. CDR1 is SEHNR and CDR2 is FQNEAQ in the germline V gene (reference sequence). The CDR3 totals 14 residues. DNA of the CDR3: TGTGCCAGCAGTCGAACGCCAGGAAACACTGAAGCTTTCTTT. It is translated as CASSRTPGNTEAFF.

The genes are TRBV18 and TRBJ2-7; D uncertain. The CDR3 loop spans 12 amino acids. Trimming cost V 6 bases and J 2 bases, with 8 bases left between them. The germline V gene has CDR1 KGHSH and CDR2 LQKENI. The CDR3 protein is CASSPSAYEQYF. CDR3 nucleotides: TGTGCCAGCTCGCCAAGCGCCTACGAGCAGTACTTC.

This rearrangement joins TRBV7-8 to TRBJ1-6; no clear D. CDR1 SGHVS and CDR2 FQNEAQ come from the germline V gene. There are 15 residues in the CDR3. The V end was cut by 5 bases, the J end by 6 bases, with 14 bases between. CDR3 residues: CASSLPRVGNSPLHF. The CDR3 DNA is TGTGCCAGCAGCCTTCCGAGGGTGGGTAATTCACCCCTCCACTTT.

The rearrangement uses TRBV18 and TRBJ2-2, with 9 bases that match TRBD2. The CDR3 length is 17 residues. Germline V CDR1 and CDR2: KGHSH, LQKENI. V lost 0 bases, J lost 7 bases, and 9 bases stayed unmatched. CDR3 sequence (DNA): TGTGCCAGCTCACCACCGAGTAGCGGGGGCCCTTACGGGGAGCTGTTTTTT. It yields the protein CASSPPSSGGPYGELFF.

This sequence joins TRBV18 and TRBJ1-6; D possibly corresponds to TRBD1 (6 bases). Trimming left V 3 bases short and J 8 bases short, with 11 bases between. The CDR3 is 14 amino acids. CDR1 is KGHSH, CDR2 LQKENI, per germline. The CDR3 region has the DNA TGTGCCAGCTCACCTAGGGACACTTATTCACCCCTCCACTTT. Protein: CASSPRDTYSPLHF.

This rearrangement joins TRBV2 to TRBJ1-1; the D gene is possibly TRBD1 (6 bases). V lost 2 bases and J 2 bases, leaving 12 bases between the germline ends. Per the germline V gene, CDR1 is SNHLY and CDR2 is FYNNEI. The CDR3 sequence is 15 residues long. The DNA of the CDR3 is TGTGCCAGCAGTGAACTCGGGGGGGGCAACACTGAAGCTTTCTTT. Encoded protein: CASSELGGGNTEAFF. The full variable domain, with the rest looked up from reference TRBV2 and TRBJ1-1, is EPEVTQTPSHQVTQMGQEVILRCVPISNHLYFYWYRQILGQKVEFLVSFYNNEISEKSEIFDDQFSVERPDGSNFTLKIRSTKLEDSAMYFCASSELGGGNTEAFFGQGTRLTVV.

The rearrangement uses TRBV28 and TRBJ1-2, with 7 positions matching TRBD1. V dropped 8 bases and J dropped 6; count of bases not matched to a gene: 9. CDR1 and CDR2 from the germline V gene are MDHEN and SYDVKM. The CDR3 is 13 amino acids. The CDR3 here is CASGTGASHGYTF. The CDR3 region has the DNA TGTGCCAGCGGTACAGGGGCAAGTCATGGCTACACCTTC.

This chain links TRBV7-9 with TRBJ1-2, with D possibly TRBD1 on 6 matching bases. CDR3 length equals 15 residues. The germline V gene encodes CDR1 SEHNR and CDR2 FQNEAQ (reference sequence). V lost 3 bases and J lost 0, with 11 bases in between. The CDR3 spells CASSFQQGPNYGYTF. The CDR3 coding sequence is TGTGCCAGCAGCTTTCAACAGGGCCCTAACTATGGCTACACCTTC.

The chain has TRBV6-6 and TRBJ1-1, with TRBD1 matching over 7 bases. This CDR3 region has 13 residues. Germline V CDR1 and CDR2: MNHNY, SVGAGI (reference sequence). J lost 9 bases, V lost 4 bases, and 8 bases had no gene match. The CDR3 spells CASSSRQGWKAFF. CDR3 coding DNA: TGTGCCAGCAGTTCCCGACAGGGTTGGAAAGCTTTCTTT.

This chain connects TRBV2 to TRBJ1-5; D remains ambiguous. Germline V gives CDR1 SNHLY, CDR2 FYNNEI. The V gene lost 6 bases and the J gene lost 6 bases, with 15 bases spanning the gap. The CDR3 loop spans 14 amino acids. The CDR3 loop reads CASSQELRGQPQHF. The CDR3 coding sequence is TGTGCCAGCAGCCAAGAATTGCGGGGTCAGCCCCAGCATTTT.

The rearrangement links TRBV5-1 to TRBJ2-7; D is possibly TRBD1 (6 bases). CDR1 is SGHRS, CDR2 YFSETQ, per germline. CDR3 length equals 13 residues. V dropped 5 bases and J dropped 6 bases, with 15 bases sitting between them. Here the CDR3 DNA reads TGCGCCAGCAGAAACACTGACAGGAGCGAGCAGTACTTC. It translates to CASRNTDRSEQYF.

V gene TRBV30 combines with J gene TRBJ1-4; 7 bases map to TRBD1. Germline V gene sequence: CDR1 GTSNPN, CDR2 SVGIG (reference sequence). The CDR3 totals 13 residues. V was clipped by 8 bases and J by 8 bases; unmatched bases: 11. CDR3 in amino acids: CALEGASEEKLFF. In nucleotides, the CDR3 is TGTGCCCTGGAGGGGGCAAGCGAAGAAAAACTGTTTTTT.

The chain links TRBV19 to TRBJ1-1, with 10 positions matching TRBD1. The V gene's germline CDR1 is LNHDA and CDR2 SQIVND (reference sequence). V lost 3 bases and J lost 4; bases outside the gene matches: 5. This CDR3 contains 15 residues. DNA of the CDR3: TGTGCCAGTAGTATGAAGGGACAGGGGACCACTGAAGCTTTCTTT. This sequence encodes CASSMKGQGTTEAFF.

CDR3 residues: CASIRSRGLGYGYTF. CDR3 nucleotide sequence: TGTGCCAGCATCCGAAGCAGGGGGCTTGGTTATGGCTACACCTTC. J is TRBJ1-2 and V is TRBV6-1; 8 bases are a match to TRBD1. The CDR3 runs 15 residues. Germline V gene data show CDR1 as MNHNS and CDR2 as SASEGT. The trim removed 7 bases at V and 5 bases at J, leaving 12 bases unmatched.

The CDR3: CASSRAGTGVEKLFF. As DNA, the CDR3 is TGTGCCAGTAGCCGCGCCGGGACAGGGGTTGAAAAACTGTTTTTT. This chain uses TRBV19 with TRBJ1-4; 10 bases map to TRBD1. The germline V gene has CDR1 LNHDA and CDR2 SQIVND (reference sequence). The CDR3 is 15 residues long. With V trimmed by 6 bases and J by 7 bases, 8 bases remained unmatched.